This T cell receptor (beta chain) was obtained from a study of blood T cell repertoires in COVID-19. Study-wide background: Spain, Italy and the United States supplied samples that represented acute and convalescent COVID-19. PBMCs, B-cell-depleted T cells, or T cells provided the cDNA or gDNA that made up the material.

In the source study's methods: Amplifying reference gene primers gave estimates of nucleated cell counts. The repertoire was sequenced with immunoSEQ multiplex PCR; TCRdb's copy has only in-frame clones and lacks some. The V and J calls and clone size are taken from that table; D and trimming were inferred from the DNA. The sample carries 380,000 or so clones, roughly 80% recorded once. V was pared by 8 bases and J by 6 bases, with 14 bases between. This CDR3 region has 13 residues. CDR1 is SGHVS and CDR2 is FQNEAQ in the germline V gene. The receptor's source is a human donor with acute or convalescent COVID-19. The donor label of this sample is uncertain. Sample: peripheral blood. This sequence joins TRBV7-8 and TRBJ1-5; possibly TRBD1 for D (5 bases). CDR3 DNA sequence: TGTGCCAGCCGACAGTCAGGCAGTCAGCCCCAGCATTTT. It encodes CASRQSGSQPQHF.